The following is a T cell receptor beta chain sequence with its context. Its target is not known. This sample stems from a study of blood T cells in healthy people across ages. Together with a sample-barcoded 5' primer, a J-beta primer mix was included in a second PCR lasting about 6 to 11 cycles. TCRdb fed the 5' RACE reads into MiXCR, producing one record per CDR3 protein. The table has some 760,000 distinct CDR3 sequences, approximately 25% seen once. CDR3 size: 15 residues. The germline V and J ends were trimmed by 0 bases and 2 bases, with 9 bases remaining between them. CDR1 SGHKS and CDR2 YYEKEE come from the germline V gene (reference sequence). Study-wide findings and caveats: As naive T cell percentage varied, TCR beta diversity correlated strongly with it.

Another study also made use of these data, one on T cells of mothers and their children.

This receptor was identified in a boy aged 10-17 years in good health. V usage is TRBV5-5 and J usage is TRBJ2-1; D is unclear. Source material: blood. CDR3 DNA: TGTGCCAGCAGCTTGGTTGCCGTACCCTACAATGAGCAGTTCTTC. Encoded protein: CASSLVAVPYNEQFF.